The clone carrying this T cell receptor (beta chain) was detected ten times or more. CDR1 SGDLS and CDR2 YYNGEE come from the germline V gene. Between the trimmed V and J ends, which lost 4 bases and 0 bases, there was a span of 11 bases. This CDR3 region has 15 residues. The sample belongs to a study of CD8 T cells in ankylosing spondylitis. Using its own MiXCR run on the 5' RACE reads, TCRdb lists one record per CDR3 protein. Of more than 25,000 distinct CDR3 sequences in the sample, less than 5.5% were seen once. The receptor comes from a female donor with ankylosing spondylitis or in good health (not recorded which). The chain is built from TRBV9 and TRBJ1-3; D is perhaps TRBD1 (5 bases). The source material was blood, either unsorted or a sorted T cell fraction (not recorded which). The DNA for the CDR3 is TGTGCCAGCAGCTTCCAGGGTTACTCTGGAAACACCATATATTTT. This encodes CASSFQGYSGNTIYF.